This entry lists 23 T cell receptor beta chains sequenced from one sample in a study of cytomegalovirus exposure and HLA in healthy donors. The study ran its PCR with 60 Vbeta and 13 Jbeta primers. The data were produced by immunoSEQ multiplex PCR, yet TCRdb's version contains in-frame clones alone and is incomplete. The sample lists around 170,000 clones, 76% occurring once. Sequencing input: PBMCs. All receptors come from a man aged 18-30 years in good health and CMV-seronegative.

The chain employs TRBV4-2 and TRBJ2-3; D perhaps matches TRBD2 (6 bases). This CDR3 comprises 15 residues. V was trimmed by 3 bases and J by 2 bases, leaving 12 bases between them. In germline, CDR1 is LGHNA, CDR2 YNFKEQ. CDR3 nucleotides: TGTGCCAGCAGCCATGTCGCGGGGATCACAGATACGCAGTATTTT. Its protein is CASSHVAGITDTQYF.

The chain has TRBV2 and TRBJ2-3; D gene uncertain. Trimming left V 8 bases short and J 6 bases short, with 9 bases between. Germline V gene lookup returns CDR1 SNHLY and CDR2 FYNNEI. This CDR3 has 11 residues. The CDR3, as DNA: TGTGCCAGCTCCGGTTGGGATACGCAGTATTTT. The encoded protein is CASSGWDTQYF. The full variable domain, with the rest looked up from reference TRBV2 and TRBJ2-3, is EPEVTQTPSHQVTQMGQEVILRCVPISNHLYFYWYRQILGQKVEFLVSFYNNEISEKSEIFDDQFSVERPDGSNFTLKIRSTKLEDSAMYFCASSGWDTQYFGPGTRLTVL.

The chain couples TRBV30 to TRBJ1-1; unclear D gene. Germline V gene data show CDR1 as GTSNPN and CDR2 as SVGIG (reference sequence). This CDR3 spans 14 amino acids. Trimming left V 0 bases short and J 0 bases short, with 8 bases between. CDR3 in amino acids: CAWSVVHMNTEAFF. The CDR3 DNA is TGTGCCTGGAGTGTAGTACATATGAACACTGAAGCTTTCTTT. The full variable domain, rest sourced from reference TRBV30 and TRBJ1-1, is SQTIHQWPATLVQPVGSPLSLECTVEGTSNPNLYWYRQAAGRGLQLLFYSVGIGQISSEVPQNLSASRPQDRQFILSSKKLLLSDSGFYLCAWSVVHMNTEAFFGQGTRLTVV.

A note on this clone: At one boundary the junction diverges from the germline segment, which might be a read error. The CDR3 spells CASSFREGVKTQYF. The CDR3 coding sequence is TGTGCTAGCAGCTTCCGGGAGGGGGTAAAGACCCAGTACTTC. V usage is TRBV7-7 and J usage is TRBJ2-5, with 8 bases matching TRBD2. Germline-derived CDR1 and CDR2 are SSHAT and FNYEAQ (reference sequence). There are 14 residues in the CDR3. Complete variable domain (other parts from reference TRBV7-7 and TRBJ2-5): GAGVSQSPRYKVTKRGQDVTLRCDPISSHATLYWYQQALGQGPEFLTYFNYEAQPDKSGLPSDRFSAERPEGSISTLTIQRTEQRDSAMYRCASSFREGVKTQYFGPGTRLLVL.

This chain uses TRBV27 with TRBJ1-2, with a possible D match to TRBD1 (5 bases). The germline V and J ends were trimmed by 5 bases and 6 bases, with 16 bases remaining between them. Germline CDR1 and CDR2: MNHEY and SMNVEV (reference sequence). This CDR3 has 14 amino acids. The CDR3 region is CASSPRGGGDGYTF. The CDR3, as DNA: TGTGCCAGCAGTCCCCGCGGGGGGGGAGATGGCTACACCTTC.

This rearrangement joins TRBV9 to TRBJ2-3; 8 bases map to TRBD1. Germline-derived CDR1 and CDR2 are SGDLS and YYNGEE. The CDR3 has 16 amino acids. V dropped 0 bases and J dropped 0; count of bases not matched to a gene: 3. DNA of the CDR3: TGTGCCAGCAGCGTAGGGGGACAGGATAGCACAGATACGCAGTATTTT. Residues: CASSVGGQDSTDTQYF.

The chain has TRBV29-1 and TRBJ1-1; D unclear. CDR1 SQVTM and CDR2 ANQGSEA come from the germline V gene. This CDR3 is built from 10 residues. With 6 bases removed from V and 5 bases from J, the gap between germline ends came to 7 bases. CDR3 bases: TGCAGCGTGATGGAGACTGAAGCTTTCTTT. Protein: CSVMETEAFF.

This chain joins TRBV2 and TRBJ2-3; 12 nucleotides align to TRBD2. Losses at the gene ends were 4 bases for V and 5 bases for J; bases not matched to a gene: 10. Looked up from germline, CDR1 is SNHLY and CDR2 is FYNNEI. This CDR3 spans 17 amino acids. Written as DNA, the CDR3 is TGTGCCAGCAGTGGGGACTCTAGCGGGAGGGGCAGAGATACGCAGTATTTT. It translates to CASSGDSSGRGRDTQYF.

V is TRBV7-9 and J is TRBJ2-3; 8 bases align to TRBD2. V shed 5 bases, J shed 2 bases, and the junction held 3 bases outside the gene matches. Germline V gene sequence: CDR1 SEHNR, CDR2 FQNEAQ (reference sequence). The CDR3 length is 14 residues. The CDR3 region is CASSPTSATDTQYF. CDR3 DNA: TGTGCCAGCAGCCCGACTAGCGCCACAGATACGCAGTATTTT.

The table lists this clone with a few counts. The chain joins TRBV28 to TRBJ2-3; D possibly corresponds to TRBD2 (7 bases). Trimming stripped 10 bases from V and 6 bases from J, with 20 bases between. CDR1 MDHEN and CDR2 SYDVKM come from the germline V gene. The CDR3 is made up of 14 amino acids. The CDR3 nucleotides are TGTGCCACTCGACGGGGGGCCCTGGGCGATACGCAGTATTTT. Translation gives CATRRGALGDTQYF.

The chain recombines TRBV5-8 with TRBJ1-1; the D is unclear. Germline V gives CDR1 SGHTS, CDR2 YDEGEE. This CDR3 has 15 amino acids. The V end lost 4 bases, the J end lost 1 base, and 14 bases lay between the germline ends. CDR3 loop: CASSPRVVSNTEAFF. The DNA of the CDR3 is TGTGCCAGCAGCCCTCGAGTGGTATCGAACACTGAAGCTTTCTTT. The full variable domain, in which reference TRBV5-8 and TRBJ1-1 provide the parts outside the CDR3, is EAGVTQSPTHLIKTRGQQATLRCSPISGHTSVYWYQQALGLGLQFLLWYDEGEERNRGNFPPRFSGRQFPNYSSELNVNALELEDSALYLCASSPRVVSNTEAFFGQGTRLTVV.

The CDR3 is CASSSAGTSVYEQYF. The CDR3 DNA sequence: TGTGCCAGCAGCTCAGCCGGGACTAGCGTTTACGAGCAGTACTTC. The chain links TRBV7-2 to TRBJ2-7; 10 positions agree with TRBD2. Trimming cost V 4 bases and J 4 bases; bases outside gene matches: 7. The CDR3 totals 15 residues. The germline CDR1 and CDR2 sequences are SGHTA and FQGNSA.

This CDR3 reads CASSSRDNQETQYF. The CDR3 coding sequence is TGTGCCAGTAGTAGCCGGGACAACCAAGAGACCCAGTACTTC. V usage is TRBV19 and J usage is TRBJ2-5; D is perhaps TRBD1 (6 bases). Germline V gene data show CDR1 as LNHDA and CDR2 as SQIVND (reference sequence). With 4 bases removed from V and 0 bases from J, the gap between germline ends came to 9 bases. This CDR3 is built from 14 residues.

The chain employs TRBV5-1 and TRBJ1-6; 11 bases are a match to TRBD1. This CDR3 has 17 residues. With 0 bases clipped from V and 7 bases from J, the junction kept 6 bases outside the gene matches. Germline assignment: CDR1 SGHRS and CDR2 YFSETQ. CDR3 sequence reads: CASSLEFGQGANSPLHF. In nucleotides, the CDR3 is TGCGCCAGCAGCTTGGAGTTTGGACAGGGGGCCAATTCACCCCTCCACTTT.

The chain combines TRBV7-3 with TRBJ2-5, with TRBD2 identical over 9 bases. Looked up from germline, CDR1 is SGHTA and CDR2 is FQGTGA. This CDR3 has 18 amino acids. The J segment lost 2 bases and the V segment lost 1 base, leaving 11 bases of the junction unmatched. CDR3 in DNA: TGTGCCAGCAGCTTAAGTGGGAGCGGGGGGCGTCGGCAAGAGACCCAGTACTTC. Amino acid sequence: CASSLSGSGGRRQETQYF.

V gene TRBV29-1 combines with J gene TRBJ1-3; 9 bases fit TRBD1. V lost 4 bases and J lost 5; bases outside the gene matches: 9. Germline lookup yields CDR1 SQVTM and CDR2 ANQGSEA. The CDR3 spans 15 residues. Written as DNA, the CDR3 is TGCAGCGTTGGAGTCGGGACAGGGACCCGAAACACCATATATTTT. Translated: CSVGVGTGTRNTIYF.

This rearrangement joins TRBV6-1 to TRBJ1-5; 8 bases are a match to TRBD1. The CDR3 sequence is 15 residues long. Trimming took 2 bases from V and 7 from J; bases not matched to a gene: 7. Germline CDR1 MNHNS, CDR2 SASEGT. CDR3 coding DNA: TGTGCCAGCAGTGAAATGACAGGGGCCGGACAGCCCCAGCATTTT. Translating it yields CASSEMTGAGQPQHF.

This clone is a singleton in its sample. The V call is TRBV6-5, the J call TRBJ1-2; 7 nucleotides align to TRBD1. After removal of 6 bases from V and 8 bases from J, the junction contained 9 bases not matched to a gene. This CDR3 is built from 13 residues. Germline V CDR1 and CDR2: MNHEY, SVGAGI. For the CDR3, the DNA is TGTGCCAGCAGCCGACAGGGAAAAACCGGCTACACCTTC. Its translation is CASSRQGKTGYTF.

The chain has TRBV5-4 and TRBJ2-5; 7 bases line up with TRBD1. CDR1 SGHNT and CDR2 YYREEE come from the germline V gene (reference sequence). The ends lost 3 bases at V and 3 bases at J; junction bases unmatched: 8. The CDR3 has 15 residues. The chain's CDR3 is CASSSRDREKETQYF. The CDR3 DNA reads TGTGCCAGCAGCTCGAGGGACAGAGAAAAAGAGACCCAGTACTTC.

V usage is TRBV28 and J usage is TRBJ2-7; 8 nucleotides align to TRBD2. CDR3 length equals 16 residues. Germline lookup yields CDR1 MDHEN and CDR2 SYDVKM. J lost 5 bases, V lost 2 bases, and 11 bases had no gene match. The CDR3: CASSLTGGASVNEQYF. The CDR3 region has the DNA TGTGCCAGCAGTTTAACCGGGGGGGCCTCAGTAAACGAGCAGTACTTC.

This clone came up a few times. The CDR3 sequence is CASRGRAGTEAFF. The CDR3 DNA sequence: TGCGCCAGCAGAGGTAGGGCGGGCACTGAAGCTTTCTTT. The rearrangement links TRBV10-1 to TRBJ1-1; D not certain. Trimming shortened V by 6 bases and J by 4 bases, and 12 bases separated the two germline ends. Per germline, CDR1 WNHNN and CDR2 SYGVQD (reference sequence). This CDR3 comprises 13 residues.

The chain has TRBV30 and TRBJ1-5; a possible D gene is TRBD1 (6 bases). V dropped 3 bases and J dropped 5 bases, with 11 bases sitting between them. The CDR3 has 13 amino acids. Germline CDR1 GTSNPN, CDR2 SVGIG (reference sequence). CDR3 nucleotides: TGTGCCTGGAGGGAGGCAGGGGATCAGCCCCAGCATTTT. This translates into CAWREAGDQPQHF.

The rearrangement links TRBV10-3 to TRBJ2-1; a possible D gene is TRBD2 (6 bases). Between the trimmed V and J ends, which lost 0 bases and 5 bases, there was a span of 11 bases. CDR1 is ENHRY and CDR2 is SYGVKD in the germline V gene. This CDR3 spans 15 amino acids. CDR3 DNA sequence: TGTGCCATCAGTGAGTCAGGGACGGGAGACAATGAGCAGTTCTTC. It is translated as CAISESGTGDNEQFF.